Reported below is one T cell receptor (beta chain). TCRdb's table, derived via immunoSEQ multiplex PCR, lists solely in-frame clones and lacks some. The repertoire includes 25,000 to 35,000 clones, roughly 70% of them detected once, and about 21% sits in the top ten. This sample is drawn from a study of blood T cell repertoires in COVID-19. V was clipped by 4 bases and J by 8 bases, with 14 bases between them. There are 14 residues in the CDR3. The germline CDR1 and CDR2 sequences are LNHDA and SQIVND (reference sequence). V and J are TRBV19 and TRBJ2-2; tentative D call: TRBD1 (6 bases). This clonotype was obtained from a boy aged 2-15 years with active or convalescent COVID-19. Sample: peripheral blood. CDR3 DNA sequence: TGTGCCAGTAGTACTCAGGGGAAGTCGGGGGAGCTGTTTTTT. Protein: CASSTQGKSGELFF. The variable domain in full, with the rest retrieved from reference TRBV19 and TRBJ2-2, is DGGITQSPKYLFRKEGQNVTLSCEQNLNHDAMYWYRQDPGQGLRLIYYSQIVNDFQKGDIAEGYSVSREKKESFPLTVTSAQKNPTAFYLCASSTQGKSGELFFGEGSRLTVL.